The rows below give T cell receptor beta chains drawn from one sample of a study of human T cells and chemical hapten exposure. MiXCR was run by TCRdb on the RACE reads, yielding one entry per CDR3 protein. Among more than 60,000 distinct CDR3 sequences, roughly 8.6% were seen once, and the ten largest hold around 1.4%. Sequencing was performed on whole blood. The receptor source for this set is a male donor in good health. Some clones in this sample may be carry-over from other donors' samples. The conserved cysteine and the conserved F or W are not part of the CDR3 here. The order of the fields is J gene, V gene, CDR3 protein.

j_call: TRBJ2-1
v_call: TRBV15
cdr3_aa: ATSRGRAEGEQF

j_call: TRBJ2-3
v_call: TRBV10-3
cdr3_aa: AISEPEWDSTDTQY

j_call: TRBJ2-6
v_call: TRBV11-2
cdr3_aa: ASRSPPGPTSGANVLT

j_call: TRBJ1-2
v_call: TRBV7-9
cdr3_aa: ASSREGGVGYT

j_call: TRBJ1-2
v_call: TRBV27
cdr3_aa: ASSGAGGNYGYT

j_call: TRBJ1-5
v_call: TRBV12-3/TRBV12-4
cdr3_aa: ASKKSDRENQPQH

j_call: TRBJ2-1
v_call: TRBV5-1
cdr3_aa: ASSLLETSGSDEQF

j_call: TRBJ2-1
v_call: TRBV25-1
cdr3_aa: ATMTRRGQF

j_call: TRBJ1-1
v_call: TRBV30
cdr3_aa: ACRDGMNTEAF

j_call: TRBJ1-1
v_call: TRBV7-9
cdr3_aa: ASSLAQGRDTEAF

j_call: TRBJ2-1
v_call: TRBV30
cdr3_aa: AWTAIGTPYNEQF

j_call: TRBJ2-2
v_call: TRBV11-3
cdr3_aa: ASSTSGRSNTGELF

j_call: TRBJ2-7
v_call: TRBV5-1
cdr3_aa: ASSSTGGLYEQY

j_call: TRBJ2-2
v_call: TRBV12-3/TRBV12-4
cdr3_aa: ASRFSGTGETGELF

j_call: TRBJ1-1
v_call: TRBV12-3/TRBV12-4
cdr3_aa: ASTGRIPVDEAF

j_call: TRBJ2-1
v_call: TRBV5-1
cdr3_aa: ASSLGYEQF

j_call: TRBJ1-1
v_call: TRBV29-1
cdr3_aa: SVENPGEITEAF

j_call: TRBJ2-7
v_call: TRBV25-1
cdr3_aa: ASSDRAYEQY

j_call: TRBJ2-1
v_call: TRBV6-1
cdr3_aa: ASSEDLGRYNEQF

j_call: TRBJ2-2
v_call: TRBV10-3
cdr3_aa: AINPEMGNTGELF

j_call: TRBJ2-6
v_call: TRBV10-3
cdr3_aa: AINESWASGANVLT

j_call: TRBJ2-7
v_call: TRBV6-1
cdr3_aa: ASSVTGGGGVHEQY

j_call: TRBJ2-5
v_call: TRBV20-1
cdr3_aa: SAREDPAGVGETQY

j_call: TRBJ1-4
v_call: TRBV20-1
cdr3_aa: SAREPDSEKLF

j_call: TRBJ2-4
v_call: TRBV20-1
cdr3_aa: SAITNLAPVQY

j_call: TRBJ2-7
v_call: TRBV6-5
cdr3_aa: ASKPVSSYEQY

j_call: TRBJ1-5
v_call: TRBV12-3/TRBV12-4
cdr3_aa: TSSFGGQGEQPQH

j_call: TRBJ1-1
v_call: TRBV2
cdr3_aa: ASPTVGGTEAF

j_call: TRBJ2-3
v_call: TRBV4-2
cdr3_aa: ASSQTSGGHQSTDTQY

j_call: TRBJ1-1
v_call: TRBV12-2
cdr3_aa: ASRPPGGGETGEAF

j_call: TRBJ1-1
v_call: TRBV7-8
cdr3_aa: ASSRGAGGARTEAF

j_call: TRBJ1-2
v_call: TRBV19
cdr3_aa: ASKGFGTGYGYT

j_call: TRBJ2-1
v_call: TRBV29-1
cdr3_aa: SVEETGNNEQF

j_call: TRBJ2-7
v_call: TRBV6-5
cdr3_aa: ASSHGGIKY

j_call: TRBJ1-2
v_call: TRBV5-1
cdr3_aa: ASSYAVSIGGYT

j_call: TRBJ2-7
v_call: TRBV5-4
cdr3_aa: ASSSDGTSYEQY

j_call: TRBJ2-3
v_call: TRBV6-5
cdr3_aa: ASSGDRAIGGATDTQY

j_call: TRBJ2-5
v_call: TRBV4-3
cdr3_aa: ASSPHTSGGQETQY

j_call: TRBJ1-1
v_call: TRBV7-9
cdr3_aa: ASSFFRDRNTEAF

j_call: TRBJ2-5
v_call: TRBV7-2
cdr3_aa: ASSARKEQETQY

j_call: TRBJ1-4
v_call: TRBV27
cdr3_aa: ASSSYSGDKEEKLF

j_call: TRBJ1-1
v_call: TRBV7-9
cdr3_aa: ASSFPNRGGGTEAF

j_call: TRBJ1-1
v_call: TRBV4-3
cdr3_aa: ASRQKMGGTEAF

j_call: TRBJ1-5
v_call: TRBV28
cdr3_aa: ASSFLGNQPQH

j_call: TRBJ1-1
v_call: TRBV12-3/TRBV12-4
cdr3_aa: ASSLAAGGNTEAF

j_call: TRBJ2-3
v_call: TRBV5-6
cdr3_aa: ASSLVRGATDTQY

j_call: TRBJ1-4
v_call: TRBV7-9
cdr3_aa: ASSLDGGRNEKLF

j_call: TRBJ2-7
v_call: TRBV12-5
cdr3_aa: ASGLTPQGATYEQY

j_call: TRBJ1-1
v_call: TRBV5-6
cdr3_aa: ASSLGEGDTEAF

j_call: TRBJ1-1
v_call: TRBV29-1
cdr3_aa: SVGRQSTEAF

j_call: TRBJ1-3
v_call: TRBV4-2
cdr3_aa: ASSQARQGADTIY

j_call: TRBJ2-2
v_call: TRBV3-1
cdr3_aa: ASSETSEDTGELF

j_call: TRBJ1-2
v_call: TRBV6-5
cdr3_aa: ASSYQSFSGYT

j_call: TRBJ2-3
v_call: TRBV6-5
cdr3_aa: ASRLAGSSTDTQY